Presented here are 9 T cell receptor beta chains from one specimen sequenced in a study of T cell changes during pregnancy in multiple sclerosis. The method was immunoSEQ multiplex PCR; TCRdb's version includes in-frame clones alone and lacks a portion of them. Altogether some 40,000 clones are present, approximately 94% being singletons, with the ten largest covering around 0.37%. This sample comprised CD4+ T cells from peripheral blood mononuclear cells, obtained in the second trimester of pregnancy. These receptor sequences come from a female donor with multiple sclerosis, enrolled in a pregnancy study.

CDR3 protein: CASSLGGVRSGGYTF. The CDR3 bases are TGCGCCAGCAGCCTAGGGGGCGTGAGGTCTGGTGGCTACACCTTC. This chain connects TRBV5-1 to TRBJ1-2; 7 bases are shared with TRBD1. Germline CDR1 reads SGHRS; CDR2 reads YFSETQ. V was pared by 4 bases and J by 7 bases, with 13 bases of the junction left unmatched. The CDR3 length is 15 residues.

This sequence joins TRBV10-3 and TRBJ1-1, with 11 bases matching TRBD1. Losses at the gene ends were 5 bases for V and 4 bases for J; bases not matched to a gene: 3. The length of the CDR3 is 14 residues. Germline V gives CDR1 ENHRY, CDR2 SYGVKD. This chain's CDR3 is CAISPGTGGTEAFF. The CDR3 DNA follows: TGTGCCATCAGTCCCGGGACAGGGGGCACTGAAGCTTTCTTT.

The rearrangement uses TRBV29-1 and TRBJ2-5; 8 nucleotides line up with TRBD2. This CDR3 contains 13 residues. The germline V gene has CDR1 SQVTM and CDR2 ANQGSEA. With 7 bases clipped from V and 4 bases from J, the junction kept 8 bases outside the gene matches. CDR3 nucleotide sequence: TGCAGCGCCAAAACCCTAGCGGGAGAGACCCAGTACTTC. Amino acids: CSAKTLAGETQYF. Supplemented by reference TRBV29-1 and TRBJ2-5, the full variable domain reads SAVISQKPSRDICQRGTSLTIQCQVDSQVTMMFWYRQQPGQSLTLIATANQGSEATYESGFVIDKFPISRPNLTFSTLTVSNMSPEDSSIYLCSAKTLAGETQYFGPGTRLLVL.

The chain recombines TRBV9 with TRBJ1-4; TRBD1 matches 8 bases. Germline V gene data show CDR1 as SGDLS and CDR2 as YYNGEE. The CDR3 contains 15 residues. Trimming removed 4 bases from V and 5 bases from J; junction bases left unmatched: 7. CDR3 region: CASSRQDRANEKLFF. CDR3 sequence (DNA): TGTGCCAGCAGCCGCCAGGACAGGGCAAATGAAAAACTGTTTTTT.

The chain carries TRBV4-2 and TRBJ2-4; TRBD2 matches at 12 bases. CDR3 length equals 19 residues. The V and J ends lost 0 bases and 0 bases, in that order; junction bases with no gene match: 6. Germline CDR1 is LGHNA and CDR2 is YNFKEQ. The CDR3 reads CASSQESLAGGLAKNIQYF. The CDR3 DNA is TGTGCCAGCAGCCAAGAATCACTAGCGGGAGGACTAGCCAAAAACATTCAGTACTTC.

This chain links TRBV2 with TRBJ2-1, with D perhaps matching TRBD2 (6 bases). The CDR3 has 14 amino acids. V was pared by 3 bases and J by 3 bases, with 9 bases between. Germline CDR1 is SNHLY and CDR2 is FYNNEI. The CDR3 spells CASSEERVYNEQFF. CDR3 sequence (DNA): TGTGCCAGCAGTGAGGAGCGGGTCTACAATGAGCAGTTCTTC.

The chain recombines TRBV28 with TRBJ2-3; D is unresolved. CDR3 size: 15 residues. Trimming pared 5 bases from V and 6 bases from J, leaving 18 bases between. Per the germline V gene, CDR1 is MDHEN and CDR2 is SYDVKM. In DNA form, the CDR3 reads TGTGCCAGCAGTCTAAACCTCGCGGCAACGGATACGCAGTATTTT. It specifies CASSLNLAATDTQYF.

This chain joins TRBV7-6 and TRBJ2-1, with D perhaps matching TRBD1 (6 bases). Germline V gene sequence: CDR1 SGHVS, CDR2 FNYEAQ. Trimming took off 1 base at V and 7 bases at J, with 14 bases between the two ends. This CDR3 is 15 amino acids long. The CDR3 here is CASSLEGGQWNEQFF. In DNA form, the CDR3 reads TGTGCCAGCAGCTTAGAAGGGGGACAATGGAATGAGCAGTTCTTC.

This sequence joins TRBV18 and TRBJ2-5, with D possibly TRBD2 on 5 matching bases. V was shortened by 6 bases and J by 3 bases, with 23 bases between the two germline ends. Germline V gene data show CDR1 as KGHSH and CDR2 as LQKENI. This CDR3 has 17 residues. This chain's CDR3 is CASSPRSGTGRKETQYF. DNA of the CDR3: TGTGCCAGCTCTCCCAGGTCTGGTACGGGAAGGAAAGAGACCCAGTACTTC.